Presented here are 4 T cell receptor beta chains from one specimen sequenced in a study of cytomegalovirus exposure and HLA in healthy donors listed by TCRdb under 2017. To prepare the library, the immunoSEQ multiplex PCR assay was applied. A mixture of 60 forward primers for TCR Vbeta segments and 13 reverse primers for TCR Jbeta segments was used in the multiplex PCR. As stored in TCRdb, this immuneACCESS dataset retains in-frame rearrangements with V and J assigned. A fraction of the clones does not appear; measured against another copy, unresolved V genes explain less than half of the discrepancy, and the remainder lacks a known reason. This sample is represented by some 40,000 clones; approximately 80% of them were singletons. The biggest ten clones account for 10% of the sample. Sample: PBMCs. Receptors originate from a woman between 18 and 29 years old in good health and CMV-seropositive.

The chain joins TRBV4-3 to TRBJ1-5, with D unresolved. The V and J ends lost 0 bases and 1 base respectively, with 7 bases between them. Germline-derived CDR1 and CDR2 are LGHNA and YSLEER. This CDR3 is built from 15 residues. CDR3 protein: CASSQDRLSNQPQHF. CDR3 sequence (DNA): TGCGCCAGCAGCCAAGATCGGTTGAGCAATCAGCCCCAGCATTTT.

The chain combines TRBV7-9 with TRBJ2-2; 8 bases are shared with TRBD1. CDR1 and CDR2 from the germline V gene are SEHNR and FQNEAQ (reference sequence). V was clipped by 3 bases and J by 7 bases; unmatched bases: 7. The CDR3 consists of 15 residues. This CDR3 reads CASSFDNRGIGELFF. The CDR3 DNA follows: TGTGCCAGCAGCTTCGATAACAGGGGGATCGGGGAGCTGTTTTTT.

The rearrangement uses TRBV6-1 and TRBJ1-1, with TRBD1 as a possible D gene (5 bases). Trimming cost V 5 bases and J 10 bases, with 14 bases left between them. CDR1 is MNHNS and CDR2 is SASEGT in the germline V gene. This CDR3 has 12 residues. DNA of the CDR3: TGTGCCAGCAGTTTTCCACAGGTGGGAGCTTTCTTT. It is translated as CASSFPQVGAFF.

The chain has TRBV2 and TRBJ1-5; D uncertain. Germline CDR1 and CDR2: SNHLY and FYNNEI. The CDR3 contains 13 residues. V dropped 4 bases and J dropped 4 bases, with 8 bases sitting between them. Here the CDR3 reads CASSGDWNQPQHF. CDR3 nucleotide sequence: TGTGCCAGCAGTGGAGATTGGAATCAGCCCCAGCATTTT.